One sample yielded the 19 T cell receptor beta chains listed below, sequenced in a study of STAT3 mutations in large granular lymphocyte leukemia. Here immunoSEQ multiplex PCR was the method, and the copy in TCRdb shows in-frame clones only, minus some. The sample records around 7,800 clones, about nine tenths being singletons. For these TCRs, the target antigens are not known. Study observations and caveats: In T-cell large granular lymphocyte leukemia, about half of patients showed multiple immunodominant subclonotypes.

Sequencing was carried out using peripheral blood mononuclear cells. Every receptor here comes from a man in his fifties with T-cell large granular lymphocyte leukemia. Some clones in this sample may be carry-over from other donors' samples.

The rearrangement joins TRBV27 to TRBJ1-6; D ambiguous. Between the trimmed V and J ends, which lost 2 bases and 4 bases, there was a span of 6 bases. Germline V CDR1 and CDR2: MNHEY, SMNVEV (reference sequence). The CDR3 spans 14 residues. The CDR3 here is CASSLVGYNSPLHF. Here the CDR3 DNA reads TGTGCCAGCAGTTTAGTGGGGTATAATTCACCCCTCCACTTT.

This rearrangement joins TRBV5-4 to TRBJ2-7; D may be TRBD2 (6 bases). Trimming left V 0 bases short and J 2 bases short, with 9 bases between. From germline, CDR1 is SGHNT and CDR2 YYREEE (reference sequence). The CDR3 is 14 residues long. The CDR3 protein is CASSLAGAPYEQYF. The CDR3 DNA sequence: TGTGCCAGCAGCTTGGCGGGAGCCCCCTACGAGCAGTACTTC.

The CDR3 bases are TGTGCCAGCTCACCGGCGTCTAATGAAAAACTGTTTTTT. Its translation is CASSPASNEKLFF. This sequence joins TRBV18 and TRBJ1-4; no reliable D call. The germline V gene has CDR1 KGHSH and CDR2 LQKENI. V dropped 3 bases and J dropped 3 bases, with 5 bases sitting between them. CDR3 length: 13 residues.

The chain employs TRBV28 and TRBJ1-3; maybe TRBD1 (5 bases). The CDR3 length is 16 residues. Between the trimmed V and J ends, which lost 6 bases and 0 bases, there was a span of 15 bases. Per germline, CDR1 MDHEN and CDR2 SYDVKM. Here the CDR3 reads CASSPSGTHSGNTIYF. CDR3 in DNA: TGTGCCAGCAGCCCGTCCGGGACGCACTCTGGAAACACCATATATTTT. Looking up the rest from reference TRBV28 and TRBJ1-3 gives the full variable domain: DVKVTQSSRYLVKRTGEKVFLECVQDMDHENMFWYRQDPGLGLRLIYFSYDVKMKEKGDIPEGYSVSREKKERFSLILESASTNQTSMYLCASSPSGTHSGNTIYFGEGSWLTVV.

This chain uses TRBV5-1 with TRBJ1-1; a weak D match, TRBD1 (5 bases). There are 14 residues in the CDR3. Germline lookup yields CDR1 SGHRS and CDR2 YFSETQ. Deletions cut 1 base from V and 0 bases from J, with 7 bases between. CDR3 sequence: CASSLQGMNTEAFF. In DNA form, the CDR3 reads TGCGCCAGCAGCTTGCAGGGTATGAACACTGAAGCTTTCTTT.

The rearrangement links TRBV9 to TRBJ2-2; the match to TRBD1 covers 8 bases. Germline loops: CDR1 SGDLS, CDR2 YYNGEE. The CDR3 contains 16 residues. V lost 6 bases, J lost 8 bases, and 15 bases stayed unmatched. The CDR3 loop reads CASTPYGQGAGGELFF. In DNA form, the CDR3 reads TGTGCCAGCACCCCATACGGACAGGGCGCAGGGGGGGAGCTGTTTTTT. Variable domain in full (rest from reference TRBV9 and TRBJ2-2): DSGVTQTPKHLITATGQRVTLRCSPRSGDLSVYWYQQSLDQGLQFLIQYYNGEERAKGNILERFSAQQFPDLHSELNLSSLELGDSALYFCASTPYGQGAGGELFFGEGSRLTVL.

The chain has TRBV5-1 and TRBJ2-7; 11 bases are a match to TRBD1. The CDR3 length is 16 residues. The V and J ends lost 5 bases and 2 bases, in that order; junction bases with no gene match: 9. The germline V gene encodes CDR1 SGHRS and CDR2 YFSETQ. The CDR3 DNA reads TGCGCCAGCAGATTTAATACGGGACAGGGGGCCTACGAGCAGTACTTC. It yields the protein CASRFNTGQGAYEQYF.

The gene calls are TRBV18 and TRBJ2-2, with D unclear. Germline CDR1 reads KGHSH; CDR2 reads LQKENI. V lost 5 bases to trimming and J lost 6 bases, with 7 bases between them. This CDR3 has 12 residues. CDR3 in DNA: TGTGCCAGCTCATTCGGGCCCGGGGAGCTGTTTTTT. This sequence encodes CASSFGPGELFF.

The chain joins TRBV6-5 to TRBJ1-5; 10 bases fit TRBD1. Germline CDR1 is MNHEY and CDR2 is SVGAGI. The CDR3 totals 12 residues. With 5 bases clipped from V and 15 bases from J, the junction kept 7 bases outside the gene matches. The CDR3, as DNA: TGTGCCAGCAGTGGTCCGGGACAGGGGATGCATTTT. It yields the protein CASSGPGQGMHF.

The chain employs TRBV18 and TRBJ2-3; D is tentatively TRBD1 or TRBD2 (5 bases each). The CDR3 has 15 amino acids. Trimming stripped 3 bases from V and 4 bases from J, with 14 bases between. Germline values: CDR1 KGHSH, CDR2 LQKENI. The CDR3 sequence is CASSPLGEPADTQYF. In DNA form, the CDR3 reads TGTGCCAGCTCACCGTTGGGGGAACCGGCAGATACGCAGTATTTT. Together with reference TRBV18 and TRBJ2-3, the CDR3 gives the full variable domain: NAGVMQNPRHLVRRRGQEARLRCSPMKGHSHVYWYRQLPEEGLKFMVYLQKENIIDESGMPKERFSAEFPKEGPSILRIQQVVRGDSAAYFCASSPLGEPADTQYFGPGTRLTVL.

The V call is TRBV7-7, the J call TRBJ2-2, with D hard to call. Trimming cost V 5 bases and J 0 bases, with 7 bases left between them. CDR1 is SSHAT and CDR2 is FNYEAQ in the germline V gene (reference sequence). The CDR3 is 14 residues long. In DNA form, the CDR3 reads TGTGCCAGCAGCCTCGCCCCGAACACCGGGGAGCTGTTTTTT. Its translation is CASSLAPNTGELFF.

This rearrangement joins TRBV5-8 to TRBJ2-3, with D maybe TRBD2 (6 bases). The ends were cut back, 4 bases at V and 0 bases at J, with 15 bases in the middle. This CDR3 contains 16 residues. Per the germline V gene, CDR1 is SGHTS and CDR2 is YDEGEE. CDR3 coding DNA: TGTGCCAGCAGCCTTGGGACGGGGGTTAGCACAGATACGCAGTATTTT. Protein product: CASSLGTGVSTDTQYF.

The CDR3 DNA is TGTGCCAGCAGCTACCCAGTCCAAGAGACCCAGTACTTC. This sequence encodes CASSYPVQETQYF. This chain connects TRBV7-9 to TRBJ2-5; D uncertain. This CDR3 region has 13 residues. Looked up from germline, CDR1 is SEHNR and CDR2 is FQNEAQ (reference sequence). Trimming removed 4 bases from V and 1 base from J, with 7 bases in between. Combining the CDR3 with reference TRBV7-9 and TRBJ2-5 gives the whole variable domain DTGVSQNPRHKITKRGQNVTFRCDPISEHNRLYWYRQTLGQGPEFLTYFQNEAQLEKSRLLSDRFSAERPKGSFSTLEIQRTEQGDSAMYLCASSYPVQETQYFGPGTRLLVL.

The DNA for the CDR3 is TGTGCCAGTAGTATCGGGACACATGGGGCCAACGTCCTGACTTTC. Amino acids: CASSIGTHGANVLTF. J is TRBJ2-6 and V is TRBV19; D possibly corresponds to TRBD1 (6 bases). Looked up from germline, CDR1 is LNHDA and CDR2 is SQIVND (reference sequence). There are 15 residues in the CDR3. V was shortened by 3 bases and J by 3 bases, with 9 bases between the two germline ends.

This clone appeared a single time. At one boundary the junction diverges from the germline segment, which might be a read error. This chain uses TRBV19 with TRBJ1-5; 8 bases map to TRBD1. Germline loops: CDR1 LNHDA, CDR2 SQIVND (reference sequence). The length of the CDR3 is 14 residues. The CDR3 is CANSKTGDNQPQHF. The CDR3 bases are TGTGCCAATAGTAAGACAGGGGACAATCAGCCCCAGCATTTT.

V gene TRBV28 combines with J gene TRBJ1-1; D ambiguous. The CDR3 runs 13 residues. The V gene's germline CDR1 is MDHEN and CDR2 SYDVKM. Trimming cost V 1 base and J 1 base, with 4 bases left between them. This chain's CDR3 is CASSLSKNTEAFF. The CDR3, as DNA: TGTGCCAGCAGTTTATCAAAGAACACTGAAGCTTTCTTT.

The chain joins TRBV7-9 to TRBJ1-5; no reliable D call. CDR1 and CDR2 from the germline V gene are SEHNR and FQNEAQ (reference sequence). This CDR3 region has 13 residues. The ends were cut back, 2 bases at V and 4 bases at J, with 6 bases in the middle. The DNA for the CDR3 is TGTGCCAGCAGCTTAACAGCGAATCAGCCCCAGCATTTT. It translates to CASSLTANQPQHF.

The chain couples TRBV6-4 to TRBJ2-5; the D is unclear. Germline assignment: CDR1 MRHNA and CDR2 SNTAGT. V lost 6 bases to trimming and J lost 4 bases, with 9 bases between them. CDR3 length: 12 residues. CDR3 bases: TGTGCCAGCAGGACAAGGCGAGAGACCCAGTACTTC. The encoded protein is CASRTRRETQYF.

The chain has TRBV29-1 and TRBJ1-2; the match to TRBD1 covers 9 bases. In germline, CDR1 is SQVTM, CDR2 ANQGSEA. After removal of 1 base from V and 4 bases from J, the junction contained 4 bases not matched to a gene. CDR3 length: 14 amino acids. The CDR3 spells CSVEGADRGYGYTF. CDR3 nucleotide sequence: TGCAGCGTTGAAGGGGCGGACAGGGGCTATGGCTACACCTTC. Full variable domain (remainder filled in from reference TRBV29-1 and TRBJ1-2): SAVISQKPSRDICQRGTSLTIQCQVDSQVTMMFWYRQQPGQSLTLIATANQGSEATYESGFVIDKFPISRPNLTFSTLTVSNMSPEDSSIYLCSVEGADRGYGYTFGSGTRLTVV.